At least ten counts were recorded for the clone carrying this T cell receptor (beta chain). Time point here: pre-sensitization, week 0. This sample's treatment: therapeutic diphenylcyclopropenone sensitization with weekly scalp DPC. The sample is drawn from a study of human T cells and chemical hapten exposure. Study-level background: Mainly, slight library volume differences in the pool made TCR yields vary.

The V and J ends lost 5 bases and 4 bases respectively, with 15 bases between them. Germline values: CDR1 MNHEY, CDR2 SVGEGT. The CDR3 spans 15 residues. Individual cDNA molecules received unique molecular identifiers in the library. One entry per CDR3 protein, called by TCRdb with MiXCR from the RACE reads. Here the sample spans some 300,000 distinct CDR3 sequences, about 5.4% being singletons. J is TRBJ1-5 and V is TRBV6-2 or TRBV6-3; TRBD1 might be the D (6 bases). The sample here was whole blood, taken in connection with sensitization to the hapten diphenylcyclopropenone (DPC). The receptor was derived from a young woman with alopecia areata. Some clones in this sample may be carry-over from other donors' samples. CDR3 in amino acids: CASSPGGAGNQPQHF. In DNA form, the CDR3 reads TGTGCCAGCAGTCCGGGGGGGGCAGGGAATCAGCCCCAGCATTTT.